One sample yielded the 27 T cell receptor beta chains listed below, sequenced in a study of T cells in Graves' hyperthyroidism and ophthalmopathy. TCR beta CDR3 sequences were amplified from RNA transcripts. Initially, a first-round RT-PCR of the TCR CDR3 employed the HTBI primer set. A single record per CDR3 protein comes from TCRdb applying MiXCR to the multiplex PCR reads. Among around 340,000 distinct CDR3 sequences, 15% to 20% were seen once, and the ten largest hold almost 35%. The sequencing input was blood. Source of these receptors: a woman in her 30s with Graves' hyperthyroidism that later progressed to Graves' ophthalmopathy.

This clonotype was seen many times. The chain couples TRBV25-1 to TRBJ1-1, with a possible D match to TRBD1 (6 bases). CDR3 length equals 14 residues. Germline V gene sequence: CDR1 MGHDK, CDR2 SYGVNS. The V and J ends lost 4 bases and 3 bases respectively, with 12 bases between them. CDR3 coding DNA: TGTGCCAGCAGTGTACAAGGGGGTGACACTGAAGCTTTCTTT. Amino acid sequence: CASSVQGGDTEAFF.

This clonotype was seen repeatedly, ten times or more. This chain links TRBV6-5 with TRBJ1-5; D not certain. Trimming removed 0 bases from V and 3 bases from J, with 18 bases in between. This CDR3 contains 18 residues. The germline V gene has CDR1 MNHEY and CDR2 SVGAGI. CDR3 loop: CASSYSDSPRDNNQPQHF. Written as DNA, the CDR3 is TGTGCCAGCAGTTACTCTGATTCGCCACGAGATAACAATCAGCCCCAGCATTTT.

There are many counts of this clonotype. The rearrangement links TRBV7-9 to TRBJ2-7, with 7 bases lining up with TRBD2. V lost 4 bases, J lost 6 bases, and 12 bases stayed unmatched. Germline assignment: CDR1 SEHNR and CDR2 FQNEAQ (reference sequence). CDR3 length: 15 amino acids. The CDR3 DNA reads TGTGCCAGCAGCTCCCGACTAGCTTCCGTCGGCGAGCAGTACTTC. Amino acids: CASSSRLASVGEQYF.

This clonotype was recorded at least ten times. The chain links TRBV5-1 to TRBJ2-1; D is possibly TRBD2 (6 bases). CDR3 length: 13 residues. V was clipped by 1 base and J by 8 bases, with 10 bases between them. Germline V gene data show CDR1 as SGHRS and CDR2 as YFSETQ. This chain's CDR3 is CASSLPGLDEQFF. The CDR3, as DNA: TGCGCCAGCAGCTTGCCGGGACTCGATGAGCAGTTCTTC.

This clonotype was seen ten or more times. The chain recombines TRBV29-1 with TRBJ1-2, with D possibly matching TRBD1 (6 bases). This CDR3 has 12 amino acids. Trimming removed 6 bases from V and 6 bases from J, with 14 bases in between. Germline V CDR1 and CDR2: SQVTM, ANQGSEA. CDR3 sequence (DNA): TGCAGCGTGGAACAGGGTTTCGATGGCTACACCTTC. Its translation is CSVEQGFDGYTF.

In its sample, this clonotype was seen many times. This rearrangement joins TRBV28 to TRBJ1-4, with 7 bases lining up with TRBD1. Germline V gene sequence: CDR1 MDHEN, CDR2 SYDVKM. The J segment lost 4 bases and the V segment lost 1 base, leaving 6 bases of the junction unmatched. The length of the CDR3 is 16 residues. The CDR3 region has the DNA TGTGCCAGCAGTTTATCCCTTGGGACAGTTAATGAAAAACTGTTTTTT. Translated: CASSLSLGTVNEKLFF.

The V and J genes are TRBV7-3 and TRBJ2-1, with 12 positions matching TRBD2. The trim removed 4 bases at V and 4 bases at J, leaving 8 bases unmatched. This CDR3 is built from 17 residues. From germline, CDR1 is SGHTA and CDR2 FQGTGA. CDR3 in amino acids: CASSSPFGTSGYNEQFF. Written as DNA, the CDR3 is TGTGCCAGCAGCTCCCCTTTCGGGACTAGCGGGTACAATGAGCAGTTCTTC.

This clonotype was picked up many times. The rearrangement joins TRBV29-1 to TRBJ2-1, with 14 bases aligning to TRBD2. Germline lookup yields CDR1 SQVTM and CDR2 ANQGSEA. The ends lost 8 bases at V and 5 bases at J; junction bases unmatched: 5. CDR3 length equals 14 residues. CDR3 loop: CSFPGLAGDNEQFF. In DNA form, the CDR3 reads TGCAGCTTCCCGGGACTAGCGGGAGACAATGAGCAGTTCTTC.

This clonotype has a handful of counts. The rearrangement links TRBV29-1 to TRBJ2-7; D may be TRBD2 (6 bases). CDR1 and CDR2 from the germline V gene are SQVTM and ANQGSEA. Trimming took 6 bases from V and 2 from J, leaving 17 bases between them. The CDR3 length is 14 residues. The CDR3 DNA sequence: TGCAGCGTCGCCCGGGACTCCAACCCCTACGAGCAGTACTTC. This translates into CSVARDSNPYEQYF.

The chain carries TRBV5-4 and TRBJ2-2, with a weak D call TRBD1 (5 bases). The germline V gene has CDR1 SGHNT and CDR2 YYREEE (reference sequence). The CDR3 has 15 residues. V dropped 6 bases and J dropped 6 bases, with 18 bases sitting between them. This chain's CDR3 is CASTSLRDESGELFF. CDR3 coding DNA: TGTGCCAGCACCTCTCTCAGGGATGAGTCCGGGGAGCTGTTTTTT.

This clonotype was counted between two and nine times. The chain recombines TRBV9 with TRBJ1-2, with a tentative D call TRBD1 (6 bases). Trimming removed 0 bases from V and 2 bases from J, with 14 bases in between. The germline gives CDR1 SGDLS, CDR2 YYNGEE. The CDR3 consists of 16 residues. The CDR3 region has the DNA TGTGCCAGCAGCGTAGCTAAAACCGGGACAAACTATGGCTACACCTTC. This codes for CASSVAKTGTNYGYTF.

Many counts were recorded for this clonotype. The chain employs TRBV6-6 and TRBJ1-1, with D possibly TRBD1 on 6 matching bases. V lost 0 bases and J 4 bases, leaving 6 bases between the germline ends. In germline, CDR1 is MNHNY, CDR2 SVGAGI (reference sequence). CDR3 length equals 13 residues. This CDR3 is CASSYSGATEAFF. CDR3 sequence (DNA): TGTGCCAGCAGTTACTCGGGGGCCACTGAAGCTTTCTTT.

This clonotype was seen only once. One end of the junction varies from germline; a read error may be responsible. The chain recombines TRBV4-1 with TRBJ2-1; D assignment may be TRBD1 or TRBD2 (5 bases each). This CDR3 contains 16 residues. CDR1 and CDR2 (germline): MGHRA, YSYEKL. The CDR3 DNA sequence: TGTGCCAGCAGACTCCCAGGCGGGCAGGGTCTCAATGAGCAGTTCTTC. It codes for CASRLPGGQGLNEQFF.

The gene calls are TRBV20-1 and TRBJ2-7; 8 bases map to TRBD1. V lost 7 bases to trimming and J lost 4 bases; unmatched junction nucleotides: 9. The germline V gene encodes CDR1 DFQATT and CDR2 SNEGSKA (reference sequence). This CDR3 has 13 amino acids. The CDR3 loop is CSVPGQEPYEQYF. In DNA form, the CDR3 reads TGCAGTGTCCCGGGACAGGAGCCTTACGAGCAGTACTTC.

The rearrangement uses TRBV11-2 and TRBJ2-3; TRBD1 aligns across 10 bases. Germline CDR1 reads SGHAT; CDR2 reads FQNNGV. V lost 5 bases to trimming and J lost 4 bases; unmatched junction nucleotides: 12. The CDR3 consists of 17 residues. The CDR3 DNA follows: TGTGCCAGCAGCCCACTCGTCCCGGGACAGGGGCCAGATACGCAGTATTTT. Encoded protein: CASSPLVPGQGPDTQYF.

The sample holds many counts of this clonotype. The rearrangement uses TRBV28 and TRBJ1-6; maybe TRBD1 (5 bases). Germline V gene sequence: CDR1 MDHEN, CDR2 SYDVKM. The V end was cut by 3 bases, the J end by 12 bases, with 12 bases between. The CDR3 is 13 amino acids. The chain's CDR3 is CASSLQQGGPLHF. The CDR3 nucleotides read TGTGCCAGCAGTTTGCAGCAGGGAGGACCCCTCCACTTT.

In this sample, this clonotype turned up many times. The chain carries TRBV5-1 and TRBJ2-3, with 8 bases that match TRBD1. V shed 5 bases and J 0 bases; nucleotides not matched to a gene: 5. The germline V gene has CDR1 SGHRS and CDR2 YFSETQ. The CDR3 totals 15 residues. The CDR3 region is CASSSTGGSTDTQYF. In DNA, the CDR3 is TGCGCCAGCAGTTCAACAGGGGGAAGCACAGATACGCAGTATTTT.

The V gene is TRBV6-5, the J gene TRBJ2-3, with D uncertain. Per germline, CDR1 MNHEY and CDR2 SVGAGI. The CDR3 has 14 amino acids. Trimming pared 1 base from V and 2 bases from J, leaving 7 bases between. The CDR3 DNA sequence: TGTGCCAGCAGTTACTACGGGCACACAGATACGCAGTATTTT. This codes for CASSYYGHTDTQYF.

V is TRBV3-1 and J is TRBJ1-5; possibly TRBD1 for D (6 bases). Germline CDR1 and CDR2: LGHDT and YNNKEL (reference sequence). The CDR3 loop spans 20 amino acids. V lost 0 bases and J lost 1, with 22 bases in between. CDR3 sequence: CASSQDLLTGSSGSNQPQHF. CDR3 DNA sequence: TGTGCCAGCAGCCAAGATCTTCTAACAGGGAGTTCTGGGAGCAATCAGCCCCAGCATTTT.

This clonotype was seen at least ten times. The chain links TRBV28 to TRBJ2-1; no reliable D call. V lost 7 bases and J lost 7, with 17 bases in between. CDR1 and CDR2 from the germline V gene are MDHEN and SYDVKM. This CDR3 is 14 amino acids long. The CDR3 region is CASTPRVGLNEQFF. The DNA for the CDR3 is TGTGCCAGCACCCCACGCGTTGGGTTAAATGAGCAGTTCTTC.

This clonotype was seen many times. The chain is built from TRBV7-9 and TRBJ2-7; 11 nucleotides agree with TRBD1. This CDR3 region has 14 residues. Per germline, CDR1 SEHNR and CDR2 FQNEAQ (reference sequence). After removal of 5 bases from V and 6 bases from J, the junction contained 6 bases not matched to a gene. The CDR3 nucleotides read TGTGCCAGCAGCCTAGGACAGGGGGCCCTCGAGCAGTACTTC. Residues: CASSLGQGALEQYF.

The chain links TRBV3-1 to TRBJ2-4, with TRBD1 as a possible D gene (5 bases). Trimming took 2 bases from V and 3 from J, leaving 17 bases between them. Germline CDR1 is LGHDT and CDR2 is YNNKEL (reference sequence). The CDR3 is 17 residues long. CDR3 residues: CASSQPWGDMGKNIQYF. In DNA, the CDR3 is TGTGCCAGCAGCCAACCCTGGGGCGACATGGGCAAAAACATTCAGTACTTC.

This sequence joins TRBV30 and TRBJ2-1; D ambiguous. Deletions cut 2 bases from V and 8 bases from J, with 7 bases between. The length of the CDR3 is 11 residues. CDR1 is GTSNPN, CDR2 SVGIG, per germline (reference sequence). CDR3: CAWSKGHEQFF. The CDR3 DNA is TGTGCCTGGAGTAAAGGCCATGAGCAGTTCTTC.

This chain joins TRBV3-1 and TRBJ1-6; D remains unclear. The CDR3 runs to 19 residues. Trimming removed 2 bases from V and 0 bases from J, with 17 bases in between. Per the germline V gene, CDR1 is LGHDT and CDR2 is YNNKEL (reference sequence). CDR3 region: CASSQYSIHPSSYNSPLHF. DNA of the CDR3: TGTGCCAGCAGCCAATATAGTATACACCCCAGCTCCTATAATTCACCCCTCCACTTT.

Many counts were recorded for this clonotype. V and J are TRBV28 and TRBJ2-7, with TRBD1 as a possible D gene (6 bases). CDR1 and CDR2 (germline): MDHEN, SYDVKM. CDR3 length: 14 residues. Trimming took 6 bases from V and 0 from J, leaving 12 bases between them. Here the CDR3 reads CASRVDRSSYEQYF. In DNA, the CDR3 is TGTGCCAGCAGGGTCGACAGGAGCTCCTACGAGCAGTACTTC.

Of note for this clonotype: A much larger clone lies a single base off, so this may be a read error. The V call is TRBV5-1, the J call TRBJ2-5; TRBD2 aligns across 14 bases. Trimming at V came to 4 bases and at J to 1 base, leaving 3 bases not matched to a gene. The CDR3 runs to 16 residues. The germline gives CDR1 SGHRS, CDR2 YFSETQ. Here the CDR3 reads CASSPGTSGSQETQYF. CDR3 DNA: TGCGCCAGCAGCCCCGGGACTAGCGGGAGCCAAGAGACCCAGTACTTC.

This clonotype appeared once. A junction end diverges from the germline sequence, so it may reflect a read error. The chain is built from TRBV11-2 and TRBJ1-6; D is unresolved. In germline, CDR1 is SGHAT, CDR2 FQNNGV. This CDR3 comprises 15 residues. The CDR3 spells CVSSPATAYNSPLHF. The CDR3, as DNA: TGTGTCAGCAGCCCGGCAACTGCCTATAATTCACCCCTCCACTTT.